The entry that follows covers one T cell receptor (beta chain) sequence. This specimen belongs to a study of blood T cell repertoires in COVID-19. Whole-study context: PBMCs, B-cell-depleted T cells, or T cells provided the cDNA or gDNA that made up the material.

V was clipped by 4 bases and J by 5 bases, with 13 bases between them. Germline lookup yields CDR1 SGHNT and CDR2 YYREEE (reference sequence). The CDR3 is 14 residues long. As handled by the study authors: Estimates of nucleated cell counts were drawn from the amplification of reference gene primers. Generated by immunoSEQ multiplex PCR, the TCRdb table keeps only in-frame clones and is missing some. The DNA was the basis for D and trimming; V, J and clone size are from that table. The table shows around 42,000 clones, with 70% to 80% occurring only once. The chain uses TRBV5-4 and TRBJ2-4; D perhaps matches TRBD1 (6 bases). Sample: peripheral blood. This receptor was identified in a man aged 70-80 years with active or convalescent COVID-19. Here the CDR3 reads CASSTQGRENIQYF. The CDR3 DNA is TGTGCCAGCAGCACCCAGGGGCGAGAAAACATTCAGTACTTC. The full variable domain, its missing parts supplied by reference TRBV5-4 and TRBJ2-4, is ETGVTQSPTHLIKTRGQQVTLRCSSQSGHNTVSWYQQALGQGPQFIFQYYREEENGRGNFPPRFSGLQFPNYSSELNVNALELDDSALYLCASSTQGRENIQYFGAGTRLSVL.